This TCR beta chain was identified in a study of blood T cells in healthy people across ages. Primed by a sample-barcoded 5' primer and a J-beta primer mix, a second PCR proceeded for roughly 7 to 11 cycles. TCRdb redid the calling of the 5' RACE reads with MiXCR, one entry per CDR3 protein. The sample has about 800,000 distinct CDR3 sequences, around 25% seen once; the top ten hold roughly 3.8%. Per germline, CDR1 DFQATT and CDR2 SNEGSKA (reference sequence). Between the trimmed V and J ends, which lost 4 bases and 5 bases, there was a span of 15 bases. The CDR3 extends over 13 amino acids. This same sample was also taken into another study, of T cells of mothers and their children. Per that study: A few healthy Caucasian mothers and their six children donated.

Sample: blood. The rearrangement joins TRBV20-1 to TRBJ2-7; perhaps D is TRBD1 or TRBD2 (6 bases each). The receptor comes from a boy between 10 and 17 years old in good health. Written as DNA, the CDR3 is TGCAGTGCTATATCAGGGGAGGTCGACGAGCAGTACTTC. The encoded protein is CSAISGEVDEQYF.